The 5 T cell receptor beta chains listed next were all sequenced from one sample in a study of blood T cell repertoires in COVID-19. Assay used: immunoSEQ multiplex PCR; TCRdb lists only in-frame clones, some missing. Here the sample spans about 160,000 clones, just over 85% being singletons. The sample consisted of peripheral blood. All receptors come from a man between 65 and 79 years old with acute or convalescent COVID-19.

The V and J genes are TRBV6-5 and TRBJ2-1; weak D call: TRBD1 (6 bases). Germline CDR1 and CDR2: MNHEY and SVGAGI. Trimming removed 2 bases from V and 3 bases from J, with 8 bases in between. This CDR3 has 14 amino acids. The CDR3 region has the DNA TGTGCCAGCAGTTACGCGGACAGCTACAATGAGCAGTTCTTC. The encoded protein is CASSYADSYNEQFF.

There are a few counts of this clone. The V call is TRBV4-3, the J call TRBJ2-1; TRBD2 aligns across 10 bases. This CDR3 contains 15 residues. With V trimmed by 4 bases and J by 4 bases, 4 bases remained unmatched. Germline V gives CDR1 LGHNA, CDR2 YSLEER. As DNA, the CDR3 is TGCGCCAGCAGCCCCGGGACTAGCGCTTACAATGAGCAGTTCTTC. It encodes CASSPGTSAYNEQFF.

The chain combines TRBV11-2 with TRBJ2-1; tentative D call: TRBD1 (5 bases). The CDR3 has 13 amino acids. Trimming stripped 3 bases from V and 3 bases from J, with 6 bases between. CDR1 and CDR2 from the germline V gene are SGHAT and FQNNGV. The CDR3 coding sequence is TGTGCCAGCAGCTTCAGGGACTACAATGAGCAGTTCTTC. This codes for CASSFRDYNEQFF. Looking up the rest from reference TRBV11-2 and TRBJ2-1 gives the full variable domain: EAGVAQSPRYKIIEKRQSVAFWCNPISGHATLYWYQQILGQGPKLLIQFQNNGVVDDSQLPKDRFSAERLKGVDSTLKIQPAKLEDSAVYLCASSFRDYNEQFFGPGTRLTVL.

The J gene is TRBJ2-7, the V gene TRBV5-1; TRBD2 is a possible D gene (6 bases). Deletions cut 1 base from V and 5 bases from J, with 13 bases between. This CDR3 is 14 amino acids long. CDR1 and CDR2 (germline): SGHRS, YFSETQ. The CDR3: CASSLSGRHDEQYF. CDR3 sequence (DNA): TGCGCCAGCAGCTTGTCCGGGAGACACGACGAGCAGTACTTC.

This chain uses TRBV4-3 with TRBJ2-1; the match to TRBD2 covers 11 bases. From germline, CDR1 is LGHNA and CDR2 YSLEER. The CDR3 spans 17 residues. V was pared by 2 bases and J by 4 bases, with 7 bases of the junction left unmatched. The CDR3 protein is CASSQSPTSGAYNEQFF. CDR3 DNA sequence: TGCGCCAGCAGCCAATCCCCGACTAGCGGGGCATACAATGAGCAGTTCTTC.